This TCR beta chain was identified during a study of neurological immune-mediated disorders. This clonotype showed up many times. Unsorted libraries used 2 million PBMCs kept at -80 degrees C. TCRdb itself ran the 5' RACE reads through MiXCR, one entry per CDR3 protein. Of roughly 89,000 distinct CDR3 sequences in the sample, 2.5% to 3% were seen once. Germline loops: CDR1 SQVTM, CDR2 ANQGSEA. The CDR3 has 13 amino acids. Trimming removed 6 bases at V and 0 bases at J, with 9 bases between. Sequenced sample: PBMCs. The chain couples TRBV29-1 to TRBJ2-1; no firm D call. The receptor comes from a woman in her 30s with multiple sclerosis. The CDR3 region is CSVTVSSYNEQFF. In DNA form, the CDR3 reads TGCAGCGTGACGGTGAGCTCCTACAATGAGCAGTTCTTC.